The 30 T cell receptor beta chains below all came from one sample that was sequenced in a study of CD8 T cells in Susac syndrome. Reverse transcription used about 0.5 to 1 ug RNA and random hexamers. TCRdb independently ran MiXCR on the immunoSEQ multiplex PCR reads; one entry per CDR3 protein. Here the sample spans 150,000 to 200,000 distinct CDR3 sequences, around 92% being singletons. Sequencing was carried out using CD4+ T cells from PBMCs. The receptors come from a human donor in good health.

The rearrangement uses TRBV7-8 and TRBJ2-3; 8 bases match TRBD2. The V and J ends lost 0 bases and 3 bases, in that order; junction bases with no gene match: 5. The CDR3 extends over 16 amino acids. In germline, CDR1 is SGHVS, CDR2 FQNEAQ. The CDR3 region is CASSLAGLANTDTQYF. The CDR3 DNA follows: TGTGCCAGCAGCTTAGCAGGACTAGCAAATACAGATACGCAGTATTTT. Variable domain in full (rest from reference TRBV7-8 and TRBJ2-3): GAGVSQSPRYKVAKRGQDVALRCDPISGHVSLFWYQQALGQGPEFLTYFQNEAQLDKSGLPSDRFFAERPEGSVSTLKIQRTQQEDSAVYLCASSLAGLANTDTQYFGPGTRLTVL.

This chain uses TRBV20-1 with TRBJ1-1; no definite D call. Germline loops: CDR1 DFQATT, CDR2 SNEGSKA (reference sequence). V dropped 3 bases and J dropped 6 bases, with 11 bases sitting between them. The CDR3 contains 12 residues. CDR3 residues: CSARDGDSEAFF. CDR3 coding DNA: TGCAGTGCTAGGGACGGGGATTCTGAAGCTTTCTTT.

The chain has TRBV7-9 and TRBJ2-5; D is unclear. The CDR3 runs 13 residues. Germline V gives CDR1 SEHNR, CDR2 FQNEAQ (reference sequence). V lost 2 bases, J lost 4 bases, and 8 bases lay in between. The CDR3 nucleotides read TGTGCCAGCAGCTTATACAAGGGAGAGACCCAGTACTTC. Protein product: CASSLYKGETQYF.

The CDR3 is CAWMPALNTEAFF. CDR3 nucleotides: TGTGCCTGGATGCCCGCGCTGAACACTGAAGCTTTCTTT. V and J are TRBV30 and TRBJ1-1; D remains ambiguous. The CDR3 has 13 amino acids. The germline gives CDR1 GTSNPN, CDR2 SVGIG (reference sequence). Between the trimmed V and J ends, which lost 4 bases and 0 bases, there was a span of 9 bases.

The J gene is TRBJ1-5, the V gene TRBV18; no clear D gene. Germline V gene lookup returns CDR1 KGHSH and CDR2 LQKENI. CDR3 size: 13 residues. The V and J ends lost 2 bases and 7 bases respectively, with 9 bases between them. The DNA of the CDR3 is TGTGCCAGCTCACCAGGGGTTGAACAGCCCCAGCATTTT. It is translated as CASSPGVEQPQHF.

The rearrangement joins TRBV10-3 to TRBJ2-7; a weak D match, TRBD2 (5 bases). The V and J ends lost 3 bases and 0 bases respectively, with 9 bases between them. Germline V gene sequence: CDR1 ENHRY, CDR2 SYGVKD. This CDR3 is built from 14 residues. The CDR3: CAISEPEGSYEQYF. CDR3 nucleotide sequence: TGTGCCATCAGTGAACCCGAGGGCTCCTACGAGCAGTACTTC.

This chain connects TRBV5-1 to TRBJ2-1, with a tentative D call TRBD1 (5 bases). This CDR3 is built from 14 residues. V shed 0 bases and J shed 5 bases, with 9 bases lying between them. Germline V CDR1 and CDR2: SGHRS, YFSETQ. This chain's CDR3 is CASSLGQRNNEQFF. Here the CDR3 DNA reads TGCGCCAGCAGCTTGGGACAGAGAAACAATGAGCAGTTCTTC.

This chain links TRBV7-2 with TRBJ1-2; 9 bases match TRBD1. The trim removed 5 bases at V and 4 bases at J, leaving 8 bases unmatched. This CDR3 region has 15 residues. CDR1 is SGHTA and CDR2 is FQGNSA in the germline V gene. In nucleotides, the CDR3 is TGTGCCAGCAGCCCCCGCCGACAGGGGGTCTATGGCTACACCTTC. This gives the protein CASSPRRQGVYGYTF.

The rearrangement uses TRBV24-1 and TRBJ1-6; no clear D. The CDR3 is 13 amino acids. V was trimmed by 10 bases and J by 0 bases, leaving 6 bases between them. Germline values: CDR1 KGHDR, CDR2 SFDVKD. CDR3 DNA: TGTGCCACGCAGAGCTCCTATAATTCACCCCTCCACTTT. As protein: CATQSSYNSPLHF.

The V call is TRBV24-1, the J call TRBJ2-1; 8 nucleotides line up with TRBD2. The CDR3 runs 14 residues. CDR1 KGHDR and CDR2 SFDVKD come from the germline V gene. The ends lost 9 bases at V and 0 bases at J; junction bases unmatched: 3. The CDR3, as DNA: TGTGCCACCGGCGGGGGGAGCTCCTACAATGAGCAGTTCTTC. It encodes CATGGGSSYNEQFF.

The rearrangement joins TRBV28 to TRBJ2-7, with D hard to call. V lost 6 bases to trimming and J lost 3 bases, with 12 bases between them. The CDR3 is 13 amino acids. Germline assignment: CDR1 MDHEN and CDR2 SYDVKM. CDR3 DNA sequence: TGTGCCAGCAGATCAACGTCCGGCTACGAGCAGTACTTC. Translating gives CASRSTSGYEQYF.

The chain combines TRBV9 with TRBJ1-1; D unresolved. Germline V CDR1 and CDR2: SGDLS, YYNGEE. The CDR3 length is 13 residues. The germline V and J ends were trimmed by 4 bases and 4 bases, with 11 bases remaining between them. The CDR3 bases are TGTGCCAGCAGCCCCGTGAAAAGCACTGAAGCTTTCTTT. Its protein product is CASSPVKSTEAFF.

As DNA, the CDR3 is TGCCTTTCGGGGCCCGCAGAGACCCAGTACTTC. Amino acids: CLSGPAETQYF. The genes are TRBV29-1 and TRBJ2-5; tentatively, D is TRBD1 or TRBD2 (5 bases each). Germline CDR1 SQVTM, CDR2 ANQGSEA. This CDR3 comprises 11 residues.

The CDR3 region has the DNA TGTGCCAGCAGCTCTCGACAGGGATCCTACGAGCAGTACTTC. It yields the protein CASSSRQGSYEQYF. The rearrangement uses TRBV7-2 and TRBJ2-7; 7 bases map to TRBD1. Germline V CDR1 and CDR2: SGHTA, FQGNSA. The CDR3 length is 14 residues. The trim removed 4 bases at V and 1 base at J, leaving 4 bases unmatched.

V usage is TRBV12-3 or TRBV12-4 and J usage is TRBJ2-1, with a weak D call TRBD2 (6 bases). V was cut by 8 bases and J by 5 bases, with 19 bases left in between. This CDR3 has 15 residues. The CDR3 bases are TGTGCCAGCTTTTCTCCAAGCGGGTCCAACAATGAGCAGTTCTTC. Translated: CASFSPSGSNNEQFF.

The chain combines TRBV6-5 with TRBJ1-1; weak D call: TRBD1 (6 bases). The germline gives CDR1 MNHEY, CDR2 SVGAGI. The CDR3 loop spans 15 amino acids. The ends were cut back, 7 bases at V and 2 bases at J, with 17 bases in the middle. This CDR3 is CASTRWGTPNTEAFF. The CDR3 bases are TGTGCCAGCACAAGGTGGGGGACACCTAACACTGAAGCTTTCTTT.

DNA for the CDR3: TGCGCCAGCAGCATCGGGACTAGCGGGGCTAATGAGCAGTTCTTC. It specifies CASSIGTSGANEQFF. The chain joins TRBV5-1 to TRBJ2-1, with TRBD2 identical over 13 bases. CDR1 and CDR2 (germline): SGHRS, YFSETQ. This CDR3 comprises 15 residues. Trimming took 4 bases from V and 7 from J; bases not matched to a gene: 5.

V gene TRBV18 combines with J gene TRBJ2-7; D is perhaps TRBD1 (6 bases). Germline CDR1 reads KGHSH; CDR2 reads LQKENI. The CDR3 runs 16 residues. The V end lost 2 bases, the J end lost 6 bases, and 20 bases lay between the germline ends. The CDR3 spells CASSPRLSGVFREQYF. CDR3 coding DNA: TGTGCCAGCTCACCAAGATTATCAGGGGTGTTTCGCGAGCAGTACTTC.

This rearrangement joins TRBV20-1 to TRBJ1-6; the D is unclear. V was cut by 1 base and J by 7 bases, with 8 bases left in between. The CDR3 has 13 residues. Germline CDR1 is DFQATT and CDR2 is SNEGSKA (reference sequence). In DNA, the CDR3 is TGCAGTGCTAGAGGGGGTGGGAATTCACCCCTCCACTTT. Its translation is CSARGGGNSPLHF.

This clonotype has only one observation. The rearrangement uses TRBV29-1 and TRBJ1-1, with 7 bases that match TRBD1. The trim removed 7 bases at V and 3 bases at J, leaving 8 bases unmatched. Per the germline V gene, CDR1 is SQVTM and CDR2 is ANQGSEA. CDR3 length equals 13 residues. The CDR3 is CSGARDSHTEAFF. The CDR3 DNA is TGCAGCGGTGCCCGGGACAGCCACACTGAAGCTTTCTTT.

This sequence joins TRBV4-3 and TRBJ1-1; D not certain. This CDR3 is 13 amino acids long. Germline CDR1 reads LGHNA; CDR2 reads YSLEER. Trimming cost V 2 bases and J 5 bases, with 9 bases left between them. This CDR3 reads CASSQRVGTEAFF. CDR3 nucleotide sequence: TGCGCCAGCAGCCAAAGGGTAGGGACTGAAGCTTTCTTT.

V is TRBV18 and J is TRBJ1-1; maybe TRBD1 (5 bases). This CDR3 region has 14 residues. The V end lost 2 bases, the J end lost 4 bases, and 11 bases lay between the germline ends. Germline CDR1 reads KGHSH; CDR2 reads LQKENI. DNA for the CDR3: TGTGCCAGCTCACCAATACGGGGGGGCACTGAAGCTTTCTTT. Translating gives CASSPIRGGTEAFF. Combining the CDR3 with reference TRBV18 and TRBJ1-1 gives the whole variable domain NAGVMQNPRHLVRRRGQEARLRCSPMKGHSHVYWYRQLPEEGLKFMVYLQKENIIDESGMPKERFSAEFPKEGPSILRIQQVVRGDSAAYFCASSPIRGGTEAFFGQGTRLTVV.

This clonotype was observed once. The gene calls are TRBV18 and TRBJ1-5, with D hard to call. V was cut by 4 bases and J by 5 bases, with 6 bases left in between. Germline V CDR1 and CDR2: KGHSH, LQKENI. This CDR3 has 12 amino acids. This CDR3 reads CASSLDYQPQHF. CDR3 sequence (DNA): TGTGCCAGCTCACTCGATTATCAGCCCCAGCATTTT.

The chain recombines TRBV20-1 with TRBJ2-3; 9 bases are shared with TRBD1. V shed 3 bases, J shed 2 bases, and the junction held 6 bases outside the gene matches. Germline V gene data show CDR1 as DFQATT and CDR2 as SNEGSKA (reference sequence). The CDR3 spans 15 residues. CDR3 amino acids: CSARNRGRITDTQYF. DNA for the CDR3: TGCAGTGCTAGGAACAGGGGGCGCATCACAGATACGCAGTATTTT.

This clonotype has a single count. The CDR3 sequence: CASSLASYPEQFF. The CDR3, as DNA: TGTGCCAGCAGTTTGGCTAGCTACCCTGAGCAGTTCTTC. The genes are TRBV28 and TRBJ2-1; D is perhaps TRBD2 (5 bases). This CDR3 has 13 amino acids. Germline V gives CDR1 MDHEN, CDR2 SYDVKM. V lost 3 bases and J 9 bases, leaving 12 bases between the germline ends. Full variable domain (remainder filled in from reference TRBV28 and TRBJ2-1): DVKVTQSSRYLVKRTGEKVFLECVQDMDHENMFWYRQDPGLGLRLIYFSYDVKMKEKGDIPEGYSVSREKKERFSLILESASTNQTSMYLCASSLASYPEQFFGPGTRLTVL.

The chain combines TRBV6-6 with TRBJ1-2; no clear D gene. The CDR3 is made up of 12 amino acids. V was trimmed by 6 bases and J by 8 bases, leaving 13 bases between them. CDR1 and CDR2 from the germline V gene are MNHNY and SVGAGI (reference sequence). In DNA form, the CDR3 reads TGTGCCAGCAGCCCCCAATCTTGGGGCTACACCTTC. Protein: CASSPQSWGYTF.

The V and J genes are TRBV2 and TRBJ1-4; D gene ambiguous. Germline loops: CDR1 SNHLY, CDR2 FYNNEI. V lost 6 bases to trimming and J lost 7 bases, with 12 bases between them. CDR3 length equals 13 residues. CDR3 bases: TGTGCCAGCAGATCGGGGATTAGTGAAAAACTGTTTTTT. The encoded protein is CASRSGISEKLFF. The full variable domain, its missing parts supplied by reference TRBV2 and TRBJ1-4, is EPEVTQTPSHQVTQMGQEVILRCVPISNHLYFYWYRQILGQKVEFLVSFYNNEISEKSEIFDDQFSVERPDGSNFTLKIRSTKLEDSAMYFCASRSGISEKLFFGSGTQLSVL.

This sequence joins TRBV2 and TRBJ1-5; 7 bases line up with TRBD1. This CDR3 region has 14 residues. The germline V gene has CDR1 SNHLY and CDR2 FYNNEI. V was pared by 4 bases and J by 4 bases, with 4 bases of the junction left unmatched. The CDR3 coding sequence is TGTGCCAGCAGTGCAGGCAGGGGGAATCAGCCCCAGCATTTT. Translating it yields CASSAGRGNQPQHF.

V usage is TRBV7-2 and J usage is TRBJ1-6, with 7 bases lining up with TRBD1. Germline loops: CDR1 SGHTA, CDR2 FQGNSA. Trimming cost V 2 bases and J 10 bases; bases outside gene matches: 5. The CDR3 runs to 14 residues. The CDR3 here is CASSLRQGESPLHF. The CDR3 DNA reads as TGTGCCAGCAGCTTACGACAGGGTGAATCACCCCTCCACTTT. Based on the CDR3 plus reference TRBV7-2 and TRBJ1-6, the full variable domain is GAGVSQSPSNKVTEKGKDVELRCDPISGHTALYWYRQSLGQGLEFLIYFQGNSAPDKSGLPSDRFSAERTGGSVSTLTIQRTQQEDSAVYLCASSLRQGESPLHFGNGTRLTVT.

V is TRBV6-5 and J is TRBJ2-5; the match to TRBD2 covers 9 bases. Losses at the gene ends were 4 bases for V and 3 bases for J; bases not matched to a gene: 9. The germline gives CDR1 MNHEY, CDR2 SVGAGI. This CDR3 is 16 amino acids long. CDR3: CASSFLGASGKETQYF. The CDR3 nucleotides read TGTGCCAGCAGTTTCCTCGGGGCTAGCGGGAAAGAGACCCAGTACTTC.